The 5 T cell receptor beta chains below all came from one sample that was sequenced in a study of cytomegalovirus exposure and HLA in healthy donors. The PCR had 60 Vbeta and 13 Jbeta primers. The table came from immunoSEQ multiplex PCR; TCRdb's copy has only in-frame clones and leaves some out. Of more than 130,000 clones listed, around four fifths were seen once; the top ten hold about 2.2%. Material for sequencing was PBMCs. The receptors were gathered from a man aged 25 to 45 in good health and CMV-seronegative.

The chain is built from TRBV5-6 and TRBJ2-7; D is perhaps TRBD2 (6 bases). Per germline, CDR1 SGHDT and CDR2 YYEEEE. This CDR3 is 15 amino acids long. V lost 0 bases and J 0 bases, leaving 10 bases between the germline ends. CDR3 in amino acids: CASSLEIGSSYEQYF. CDR3 DNA: TGTGCCAGCAGCTTGGAGATCGGGAGCTCCTACGAGCAGTACTTC.

This chain uses TRBV19 with TRBJ1-4; D is ambiguous. Germline assignment: CDR1 LNHDA and CDR2 SQIVND (reference sequence). The CDR3 is 14 amino acids. The ends were cut back, 6 bases at V and 0 bases at J, with 8 bases in the middle. This chain's CDR3 is CASSTAATNEKLFF. As DNA, the CDR3 is TGTGCCAGTAGCACAGCGGCAACTAATGAAAAACTGTTTTTT.

The chain recombines TRBV7-6 with TRBJ2-1; weak D call: TRBD1 (5 bases). Germline V lookup: CDR1 SGHVS, CDR2 FNYEAQ. Trimming took 5 bases from V and 5 from J, leaving 16 bases between them. This CDR3 contains 15 residues. CDR3 residues: CASSPPQGAHNEQFF. CDR3 in DNA: TGTGCCAGCAGCCCCCCCCAAGGGGCCCACAATGAGCAGTTCTTC. The full variable domain, in which reference TRBV7-6 and TRBJ2-1 provide the parts outside the CDR3, is GAGVSQSPRYKVTKRGQDVALRCDPISGHVSLYWYRQALGQGPEFLTYFNYEAQQDKSGLPNDRFSAERPEGSISTLTIQRTEQRDSAMYRCASSPPQGAHNEQFFGPGTRLTVL.

The gene calls are TRBV20-1 and TRBJ1-5; D gene uncertain. Germline-derived CDR1 and CDR2 are DFQATT and SNEGSKA (reference sequence). The CDR3 is 11 residues long. V lost 6 bases, J lost 11 bases, and 14 bases lay in between. The CDR3 bases are TGCAGTGCCCCCTACACCGGGACCCAGCATTTT. Translating it yields CSAPYTGTQHF.

The chain couples TRBV5-1 to TRBJ1-1; possibly TRBD1 for D (6 bases). The CDR3 totals 14 residues. CDR1 SGHRS and CDR2 YFSETQ come from the germline V gene. V was trimmed by 2 bases and J by 4 bases, leaving 12 bases between them. The CDR3 reads CASSFAGELTEAFF. CDR3 nucleotide sequence: TGCGCCAGCAGCTTCGCAGGGGAACTCACTGAAGCTTTCTTT.